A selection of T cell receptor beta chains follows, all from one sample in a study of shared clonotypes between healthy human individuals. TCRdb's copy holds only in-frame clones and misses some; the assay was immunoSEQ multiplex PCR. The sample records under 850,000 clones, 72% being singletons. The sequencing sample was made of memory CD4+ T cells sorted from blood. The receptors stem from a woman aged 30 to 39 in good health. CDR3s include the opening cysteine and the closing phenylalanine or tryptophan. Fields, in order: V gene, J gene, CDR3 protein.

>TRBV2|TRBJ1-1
CATVQGSWNTEAFF
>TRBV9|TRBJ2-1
CASSAESPTSTGTYNEQFF
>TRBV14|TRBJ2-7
CASSPNAYEQYF
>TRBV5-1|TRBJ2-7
CASRAGHSYEQYF
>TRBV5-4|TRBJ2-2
CASRPGLATQSYTGELFF
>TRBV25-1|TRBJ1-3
CASSDRGLDGNTIYF
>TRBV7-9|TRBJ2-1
CASSPRTSGTSREQFF
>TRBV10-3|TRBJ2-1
CAISDGTAGGSQFF
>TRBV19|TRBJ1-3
CASSMNANHGNTIYF
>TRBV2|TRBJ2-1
CASSKLPGKGGSSYNEQFF
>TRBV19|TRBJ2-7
CASSITTGSGYEQYF
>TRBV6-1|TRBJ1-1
CASTETGGTEAFF
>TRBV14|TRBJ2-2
CASGTRRTGATGELFF
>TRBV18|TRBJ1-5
CASSPTRTGDGNQPQHF
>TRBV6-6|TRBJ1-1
CASSYSIGWTEAFF
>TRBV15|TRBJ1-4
CATTLGEGTKLFF
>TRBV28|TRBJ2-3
CASSLLGGGGADTQYF
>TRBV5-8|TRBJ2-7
CASSLGMGLVHEQYF
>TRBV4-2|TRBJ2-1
CASSQAGSSYNEQFF
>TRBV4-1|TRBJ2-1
CASSATGLVNNEQFF
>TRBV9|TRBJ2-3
CASSVWTSGSTDTQYF
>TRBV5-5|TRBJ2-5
CASSLQFQETQYF
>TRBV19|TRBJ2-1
CASSNPSSYNEQFF
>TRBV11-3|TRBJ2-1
CASSPGRLTYNEQFF
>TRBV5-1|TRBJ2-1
CASSIASGSYNEQFF
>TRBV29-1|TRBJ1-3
CSVQGPSGNTIYF
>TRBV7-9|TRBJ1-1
CASSLVGVEAFF
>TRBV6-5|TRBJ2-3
CASSYRGGLQYF
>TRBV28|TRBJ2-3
CAIMGGGTSTDTQYF
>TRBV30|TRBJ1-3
CAWITGGNTIYF
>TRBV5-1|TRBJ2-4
CASSPAGAKNIQYF
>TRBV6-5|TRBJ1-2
CASSRDRGLGGYTF
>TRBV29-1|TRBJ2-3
CGHTAGADTQYF
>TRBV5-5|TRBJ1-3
CASLQLYGNTIYF
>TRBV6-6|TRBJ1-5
CASSYLGQGEPQHF
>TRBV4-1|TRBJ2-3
CASSQETALGQGAGDTQYF